These 20 T cell receptor beta chains were sequenced from one sample in a study of T cell responses to AZD1222 COVID-19 vaccine. Sequencing was performed with immunoSEQ multiplex PCR; in TCRdb, only in-frame clones are kept and a portion is missing. In the table there are more than 85,000 clones, roughly 88% of which are singletons. The sample was peripheral blood, taken on day 0 of MenACWY control vaccination. Receptors were obtained from an adult in good health.

In nucleotides, the CDR3 is TGTGCCAGCAGTTCCGGACTAGCGGGGGCCGCCTACGAGCAGTACTTC. Its protein product is CASSSGLAGAAYEQYF. This sequence joins TRBV28 and TRBJ2-7, with 13 bases aligning to TRBD2. From germline, CDR1 is MDHEN and CDR2 SYDVKM. CDR3 length: 16 residues. J was trimmed by 2 bases and V by 4 bases; bases with no gene match: 5.

This clone was seen once. V usage is TRBV5-4 and J usage is TRBJ2-4; 8 nucleotides line up with TRBD1. There are 16 residues in the CDR3. The ends lost 0 bases at V and 3 bases at J; junction bases unmatched: 5. Germline V gene data show CDR1 as SGHNT and CDR2 as YYREEE (reference sequence). The CDR3 DNA sequence: TGTGCCAGCAGCTTGGGGTCTGGGACAGGCAAAAACATTCAGTACTTC. It is translated as CASSLGSGTGKNIQYF.

The chain joins TRBV4-3 to TRBJ2-2, with a weak D call TRBD1 (6 bases). The CDR3 loop spans 15 amino acids. The germline V and J ends were trimmed by 5 bases and 0 bases, with 10 bases remaining between them. Per germline, CDR1 LGHNA and CDR2 YSLEER. As DNA, the CDR3 is TGCGCCAGCAGCACAGGGTTCCCGAACACCGGGGAGCTGTTTTTT. Protein: CASSTGFPNTGELFF.

The rearrangement links TRBV5-1 to TRBJ2-5; D is tentatively TRBD1 or TRBD2 (5 bases each). The V gene lost 6 bases and the J gene lost 1 base, with 13 bases spanning the gap. The CDR3 sequence is 14 residues long. Germline loops: CDR1 SGHRS, CDR2 YFSETQ. The CDR3 loop reads CASTPRERQETQYF. DNA of the CDR3: TGCGCCAGCACCCCCAGGGAGCGCCAAGAGACCCAGTACTTC.

The CDR3 DNA is TGCGCCAGCAGCCAAGGGCCGCTAGCGGGAGCAGATACGCAGTATTTT. This encodes CASSQGPLAGADTQYF. The rearrangement joins TRBV4-1 to TRBJ2-3, with 10 positions matching TRBD2. The ends lost 1 base at V and 4 bases at J; junction bases unmatched: 5. Germline V gene lookup returns CDR1 MGHRA and CDR2 YSYEKL. The CDR3 loop spans 16 amino acids.

The rearrangement links TRBV7-2 to TRBJ2-7; 7 bases are a match to TRBD1. Per the germline V gene, CDR1 is SGHTA and CDR2 is FQGNSA. This CDR3 contains 16 residues. V lost 2 bases to trimming and J lost 3 bases; unmatched junction nucleotides: 10. The CDR3 loop is CASSLSWDRFFYEQYF. For the CDR3, the DNA is TGTGCCAGCAGCTTAAGTTGGGACAGATTTTTCTACGAGCAGTACTTC.

This clone has only one observation. The chain uses TRBV4-1 and TRBJ1-2; TRBD1 matches 7 bases. The V segment lost 4 bases and the J segment 5 bases; nucleotides outside the gene matches: 19. Germline CDR1 and CDR2: MGHRA and YSYEKL. The CDR3 is 18 amino acids. CDR3 sequence: CASSRGVFGGQTEYGYTF. As DNA, the CDR3 is TGCGCCAGCAGCCGAGGGGTTTTCGGGGGACAGACAGAATATGGCTACACCTTC.

This clone was seen more than once but under ten times. The chain links TRBV28 to TRBJ2-7; TRBD2 matches at 8 bases. J gave up 4 bases and V 1 base, and 6 bases lay outside the gene matches. CDR3 length: 15 amino acids. CDR1 and CDR2 (germline): MDHEN, SYDVKM. For the CDR3, the DNA is TGTGCCAGCAGTTTATCCGCGGCGGGGGGATACGAGCAGTACTTC. It is translated as CASSLSAAGGYEQYF.

The rearrangement links TRBV11-2 to TRBJ2-7; 8 nucleotides match TRBD2. The CDR3 spans 14 residues. J lost 4 bases, V lost 5 bases, and 7 bases had no gene match. Per the germline V gene, CDR1 is SGHAT and CDR2 is FQNNGV. As DNA, the CDR3 is TGTGCCAGCAGCCCGGGGGGGTCCATTTACGAGCAGTACTTC. Protein: CASSPGGSIYEQYF.

This chain links TRBV7-2 with TRBJ1-6; no firm D call. V lost 5 bases to trimming and J lost 13 bases, with 18 bases between them. Per the germline V gene, CDR1 is SGHTA and CDR2 is FQGNSA. This CDR3 is 14 amino acids long. The CDR3 reads CASSPRTGERPLHF. The CDR3 DNA reads as TGTGCCAGCAGCCCGCGGACTGGCGAAAGGCCCCTCCACTTT.

The chain carries TRBV20-1 and TRBJ1-1; tentative D call: TRBD1 (5 bases). The germline V and J ends were trimmed by 4 bases and 4 bases, with 7 bases remaining between them. This CDR3 contains 11 residues. Per germline, CDR1 DFQATT and CDR2 SNEGSKA (reference sequence). The CDR3 here is CSAKGVTEAFF. CDR3 DNA: TGCAGTGCTAAAGGGGTCACTGAAGCTTTCTTT.

The chain employs TRBV9 and TRBJ2-7, with TRBD1 as a possible D gene (5 bases). The CDR3 spans 15 residues. The germline gives CDR1 SGDLS, CDR2 YYNGEE. Trimming left V 0 bases short and J 3 bases short, with 13 bases between. The CDR3 nucleotides are TGTGCCAGCAGCGTAGGTTTGGGGCTAGGCTACGAGCAGTACTTC. The encoded protein is CASSVGLGLGYEQYF.

The count of this clone is one. J is TRBJ2-7 and V is TRBV9; 13 positions match TRBD2. This CDR3 has 16 amino acids. V was clipped by 4 bases and J by 2 bases; unmatched bases: 6. The germline gives CDR1 SGDLS, CDR2 YYNGEE. In nucleotides, the CDR3 is TGTGCCAGCAGCTCTGGGACTAGCGGGACTACCTACGAGCAGTACTTC. This translates into CASSSGTSGTTYEQYF.

This clone was observed a few times. This chain uses TRBV28 with TRBJ2-7; D might be TRBD1 (5 bases). Germline loops: CDR1 MDHEN, CDR2 SYDVKM. This CDR3 region has 14 residues. Trimming removed 2 bases at V and 3 bases at J, with 11 bases between. Here the CDR3 DNA reads TGTGCCAGCAGTTTACTGGCAGGGCGCTACGAGCAGTACTTC. Encoded protein: CASSLLAGRYEQYF.

The chain carries TRBV30 and TRBJ2-7, with TRBD2 as a possible D gene (6 bases). The CDR3 runs 13 residues. V shed 0 bases and J shed 4 bases, with 10 bases lying between them. The germline gives CDR1 GTSNPN, CDR2 SVGIG (reference sequence). The CDR3 DNA follows: TGTGCCTGGAGTGTCGGGGGAGGATACGAGCAGTACTTC. This encodes CAWSVGGGYEQYF.

The rearrangement joins TRBV1 to TRBJ2-1; the table calls TRBD2, which could not be checked here. TRBV1 is listed as a pseudogene. The CDR3 consists of 17 residues. The CDR3 DNA sequence: TGCACCAGCAGCCAAGGTTACAAGCGCTTCTCCTACAATGAGCAGTTCTTC. Amino acids: CTSSQGYKRFSYNEQFF.

V and J are TRBV5-8 and TRBJ1-2; 8 nucleotides match TRBD1. CDR3 size: 13 residues. Trimming cost V 3 bases and J 8 bases; bases outside gene matches: 6. Germline CDR1 is SGHTS and CDR2 is YDEGEE. CDR3 coding DNA: TGTGCCAGCAGCTCTCAGGGGGCTCGGGGCTACACCTTC. Encoded protein: CASSSQGARGYTF.

The rearrangement links TRBV28 to TRBJ1-2; unclear D gene. V gave up 4 bases and J gave up 7 bases, with 10 bases separating them. CDR1 and CDR2 from the germline V gene are MDHEN and SYDVKM. The CDR3 loop spans 12 amino acids. In DNA form, the CDR3 reads TGTGCCAGCAGTTCGGGAGTCGGTGGCTACACCTTC. Translation gives CASSSGVGGYTF.

This sequence joins TRBV12-3 or TRBV12-4 and TRBJ2-7, with D possibly TRBD1 on 5 matching bases. The CDR3 has 11 amino acids. V lost 2 bases and J lost 6, with 5 bases in between. The CDR3 sequence: CASSLRGEQYF. In nucleotides, the CDR3 is TGTGCCAGCAGTTTAAGGGGCGAGCAGTACTTC.

The rearrangement joins TRBV6-5 to TRBJ1-1, with no clear D. The CDR3 runs to 13 residues. Trimming took 6 bases from V and 1 from J, leaving 9 bases between them. Germline V gene lookup returns CDR1 MNHEY and CDR2 SVGAGI. As DNA, the CDR3 is TGTGCCAGCAGGCAGAGAGCGAACACTGAAGCTTTCTTT. Translated, it gives CASRQRANTEAFF.